The sequence of this T cell receptor (beta chain) was determined in a study of control samples from healthy donors and cancer patients. Germline V gene data show CDR1 as SGHAT and CDR2 as FQDESV (reference sequence). The germline V and J ends were trimmed by 1 base and 10 bases, with 13 bases remaining between them. The CDR3 sequence is 13 residues long. Sequenced by immunoSEQ multiplex PCR; TCRdb stores in-frame clones only, minus some. The table shows 89,000 or so clones, with around 87% occurring only once. This TCR was recovered from a man aged 50 or older in good health. The chain joins TRBV11-1 to TRBJ1-1, with D tentatively TRBD1 (5 bases). Sample: blood. This CDR3 is CASSLEGSGGAFF. CDR3 bases: TGTGCCAGCAGCTTAGAAGGCTCGGGGGGAGCTTTCTTT.